This entry lists 9 T cell receptor beta chains sequenced from one sample in a study of T-cell memory formation after mild COVID-19. TCRdb fed the 5' RACE reads into MiXCR, producing one record per CDR3 protein. This sample has about 110,000 distinct CDR3 sequences, with about 15% found just once. The sample consisted of PBMCs or a T cell subset sorted from them (not recorded which). All receptors come from an adult woman who had mild COVID-19 (a few samples of this study predate the infection). Cell type and time point are not known.

This clonotype was seen more than once but under ten times. This sequence joins TRBV28 and TRBJ2-7, with 7 bases fitting TRBD1. From germline, CDR1 is MDHEN and CDR2 SYDVKM. The V gene end was trimmed by 10 bases and the J gene end by 7 bases; junction bases not matched to a gene: 10. The CDR3 extends over 12 amino acids. The CDR3 nucleotides are TGTGCCATCTCTTTCGGCAGGGGGGAGCAGTACTTC. It encodes CAISFGRGEQYF.

The J gene is TRBJ2-1, the V gene TRBV3-1; 7 bases agree with TRBD2. Germline V gives CDR1 LGHDT, CDR2 YNNKEL (reference sequence). The V and J ends lost 4 bases and 5 bases, in that order; junction bases with no gene match: 5. CDR3 length: 14 residues. The CDR3 DNA reads as TGTGCCAGCAGCCTGGGGGACTACCACAATGAGCAGTTCTTC. This translates into CASSLGDYHNEQFF.

The rearrangement joins TRBV5-1 to TRBJ1-2; D uncertain. The CDR3 consists of 12 residues. Trimming removed 0 bases at V and 7 bases at J, with 7 bases between. Germline-derived CDR1 and CDR2 are SGHRS and YFSETQ. CDR3 DNA: TGCGCCAGCAGCTTGGAGAGGGTTGGCTACACCTTC. Protein sequence: CASSLERVGYTF.

The gene calls are TRBV5-1 and TRBJ2-7; 7 positions match TRBD2. CDR1 and CDR2 from the germline V gene are SGHRS and YFSETQ. V dropped 3 bases and J dropped 2; count of bases not matched to a gene: 2. CDR3 size: 13 residues. CDR3 in amino acids: CASSWTSAYEQYF. CDR3 nucleotides: TGCGCCAGCAGCTGGACTAGTGCCTACGAGCAGTACTTC.

The chain employs TRBV5-1 and TRBJ2-1; 7 bases line up with TRBD2. The CDR3 extends over 15 amino acids. Germline lookup yields CDR1 SGHRS and CDR2 YFSETQ. The V and J ends lost 1 base and 8 bases, in that order; junction bases with no gene match: 9. The CDR3 region is CASSLTSATGYEQFF. The CDR3 bases are TGCGCCAGCAGCTTGACTAGCGCAACGGGTTATGAGCAGTTCTTC.

V is TRBV4-1 and J is TRBJ1-2; 8 bases are a match to TRBD1. The CDR3 is 13 amino acids. Germline CDR1 and CDR2: MGHRA and YSYEKL. The ends lost 5 bases at V and 5 bases at J; junction bases unmatched: 4. CDR3 sequence: CASSGTGRYGYTF. In DNA, the CDR3 is TGCGCCAGCAGCGGGACAGGCAGGTATGGCTACACCTTC.

The chain couples TRBV7-8 to TRBJ2-7, with TRBD1 matching over 9 bases. This CDR3 region has 15 residues. Germline V gene lookup returns CDR1 SGHVS and CDR2 FQNEAQ. The ends lost 5 bases at V and 0 bases at J; junction bases unmatched: 5. The CDR3 spells CASSPGTGSSYEQYF. CDR3 nucleotides: TGTGCCAGCAGCCCAGGGACAGGGAGCTCCTACGAGCAGTACTTC.

This clonotype was found a few times. This chain connects TRBV9 to TRBJ1-1, with TRBD1 matching 11 bases. This CDR3 contains 17 residues. Per the germline V gene, CDR1 is SGDLS and CDR2 is YYNGEE. Trimming cost V 0 bases and J 5 bases; bases outside gene matches: 9. DNA of the CDR3: TGTGCCAGCAGCGTAGGGACAGGGGGCGCGAGAAAGACTGAAGCTTTCTTT. Amino acids: CASSVGTGGARKTEAFF.

The V and J genes are TRBV4-1 and TRBJ1-1; D unresolved. The CDR3 contains 14 residues. Germline assignment: CDR1 MGHRA and CDR2 YSYEKL. The V end lost 2 bases, the J end lost 3 bases, and 10 bases lay between the germline ends. The CDR3: CASSQTRWDTEAFF. The CDR3 nucleotides read TGCGCCAGCAGCCAAACTCGTTGGGACACTGAAGCTTTCTTT.